The rows below give T cell receptor beta chains drawn from one sample of a study of technical replicates of blood from a few donors. Here immunoSEQ multiplex PCR was the method, and the copy in TCRdb shows in-frame clones only, minus some. The table shows approximately 70,000 clones, with roughly 98% occurring only once. The sample was T cells isolated from PBMCs. The receptor source for this set is a human donor in good health. Each CDR3 is given with its conserved first and last residue. D genes are given only for firm matches. Some rows have no size entry. The others give once, few or many, or a class for an expanded clone.

NA	TRBV20-1	TRBJ2-1	NA	CSARGSAEQFF	TGCAGTGCTAGAGGAAGCGCAGAGCAGTTCTTC
TRBD1	TRBV30	TRBJ2-7	NA	CAWGQGAYEQYF	TGTGCCTGGGGACAGGGGGCCTACGAGCAGTACTTC
TRBD1	TRBV28	TRBJ2-5	once	CASRRTGANQETQYF	TGTGCCAGCAGGCGGACAGGGGCCAACCAAGAGACCCAGTACTTC
NA	TRBV28	TRBJ2-7	NA	CASSAQGYEQYF	TGTGCCAGCAGCGCACAGGGCTACGAGCAGTACTTC
TRBD2	TRBV9	TRBJ2-3	NA	CASSVTGGTTDTQYF	TGTGCCAGCAGCGTCACGGGGGGGACCACAGATACGCAGTATTTT
TRBD2	TRBV27	TRBJ2-1	NA	CASSLWTSGSNEQFF	TGTGCCAGCAGTTTATGGACTAGCGGGAGTAATGAGCAGTTCTTC
NA	TRBV6-1	TRBJ1-4	NA	CAAGLKLFF	TGTGCCGCGGGGTTGAAACTGTTTTTT
TRBD2	TRBV5-1	TRBJ2-7	once	CASSFTSGYEQYF	TGCGCCAGCAGCTTTACTAGCGGCTACGAGCAGTACTTC
NA	TRBV6-1	TRBJ1-6	once	CASSEPSGSSYNSPLHF	TGTGCCAGCAGTGAACCCTCGGGGAGCTCCTATAATTCACCCCTCCACTTT
TRBD2	TRBV28	TRBJ2-1	NA	CASSGLAQNNEQFF	TGTGCCAGCTCCGGACTAGCCCAGAACAATGAGCAGTTCTTC
NA	TRBV27	TRBJ1-5	NA	CASSPGGQPQHF	TGTGCCAGCAGCCCCGGGGGTCAGCCCCAGCATTTT
TRBD2	TRBV4-1	TRBJ2-1	NA	CASSRGLAEYNEQFF	TGCGCCAGCAGCCGAGGACTAGCGGAATACAATGAGCAGTTCTTC
TRBD1	TRBV5-1	TRBJ2-5	NA	CASSLGQGGETQYF	TGCGCCAGCAGCTTGGGACAGGGGGGGGAGACCCAGTACTTC
TRBD1	TRBV7-8	TRBJ1-1	NA	CASSYRGRVPLNTEAFF	TGTGCCAGCAGCTACAGGGGGCGCGTCCCTTTGAACACTGAAGCTTTCTTT
TRBD1	TRBV14	TRBJ1-2	NA	CASSQGAGTDGYTF	TGTGCCAGCAGCCAAGGGGCGGGGACAGATGGCTACACCTTC